This TCR beta chain was captured in a study of tumor and adjacent non-tumor tissue in lung cancer. Study-level information: The patients, approximately 9 men and four to six women, were about 31 to 80 with stage I to III disease. Points from the study as a whole: Significantly higher TCR diversity was found in tumor than normal lung. Patients with more diverse tumor TCRs had worse survival. Normal lung showed higher cumulative top 100 clone frequency than tumor.

About this clonotype: No antigen is known for it.

TCRbeta libraries were built with three rounds of nested PCR, modified from ARM-PCR. TCRdb re-derived calls from the multiplex PCR reads in MiXCR, one entry per CDR3 protein. The data show roughly 140,000 distinct CDR3 sequences, around 66% seen once. This CDR3 region has 14 residues. Germline-derived CDR1 and CDR2 are SGHAT and FQNNGV. No cell sorting was done before RNA was extracted from the tissue. The chain uses TRBV11-2 and TRBJ2-7; D is unclear. The receptor was isolated from a man aged 55 to 70 with small cell lung cancer. The sequencing sample was made of lung tumor tissue. The CDR3 reads CANSLDRTGYERYV. The CDR3 bases are TGTGCCAACAGCTTAGATCGCACGGGCTACGAGCGGTACGTC.